Listed below are T cell receptor beta chains from one sample, sequenced in a study of T cell responses to AZD1222 COVID-19 vaccine. Produced via immunoSEQ multiplex PCR; TCRdb's table is partial and in-frame only. Of 130,000 or so clones listed, over 80% are singletons. The material was peripheral blood, obtained on day 0 of AZD1222 vaccination. The receptors derive from an adult in good health. The CDR3 runs from the conserved cysteine through the conserved F or W. Each record gives: D gene, J gene, clone size, V gene, CDR3 protein, CDR3 DNA. A D gene is named only where the DNA matches it firmly. The listing skips clone size in some rows; elsewhere it reads once, few, many or a size class.

TRBD2 TRBJ2-1 NA TRBV3-1/TRBV3-2 CASSHLAGGEQFF TGTGCCAGCAGCCACCTAGCGGGGGGGGAGCAGTTCTTC
NA TRBJ1-2 NA TRBV30 CAWTPSGGGIYGYTF TGTGCCTGGACCCCATCGGGAGGTGGCATCTATGGCTACACCTTC
NA TRBJ2-1 NA TRBV5-1 CASSLLGQNPYNEQFF TGCGCCAGCAGCTTGTTGGGTCAGAATCCCTACAATGAGCAGTTCTTC
NA TRBJ1-6 NA TRBV2 CASSVKEGSPLHF TGTGCCAGCAGTGTCAAGGAAGGATCACCCCTCCACTTT
NA TRBJ2-7 NA TRBV5-1 CASSRGTFPHEQYF TGCGCCAGCAGCCGCGGGACGTTCCCCCACGAGCAGTACTTC
NA TRBJ1-1 NA TRBV5-1 CASSGGQLNTEAFF TGCGCCAGCAGCGGGGGGCAACTGAACACTGAAGCTTTCTTT
NA TRBJ1-5 NA TRBV12-5 CASGVRGNHQPQHF TGTGCTAGTGGCGTTCGAGGGAACCATCAGCCCCAGCATTTT
TRBD1 TRBJ1-5 NA TRBV3-1/TRBV3-2 CASSLGTGLNQPQHF TGTGCCAGCAGCCTCGGGACAGGACTGAATCAGCCCCAGCATTTT
NA TRBJ1-2 NA TRBV5-5 CASSLGPTATNYGYTF TGTGCCAGCAGCTTGGGGCCGACAGCGACTAACTATGGCTACACCTTC
TRBD1 TRBJ2-7 few TRBV5-1 CASSLLLQGANEQYF TGCGCCAGCAGCTTGTTACTACAGGGGGCTAACGAGCAGTACTTC
NA TRBJ2-7 NA TRBV7-2 CASSFRGFYEQYF TGTGCCAGCAGCTTCCGGGGGTTCTACGAGCAGTACTTC
NA TRBJ1-3 NA TRBV14 CASSPINENTIYF TGTGCCAGCAGCCCGATTAACGAAAACACCATATATTTT
NA TRBJ1-3 NA TRBV10-3 CAITGQRNTIYF TGTGCCATCACTGGACAGCGAAACACCATATATTTT
NA TRBJ1-1 NA TRBV11-2 CASRGRMNTEAFF TGTGCCAGCAGGGGGAGAATGAACACTGAAGCTTTCTTT
NA TRBJ1-2 NA TRBV3-1/TRBV3-2 CASSQIGTYYGYTF TGTGCCAGCAGCCAAATCGGGACATACTATGGCTACACCTTC
NA TRBJ2-3 NA TRBV6-5 CASKNGISTDTQYF TGTGCCAGCAAGAATGGGATAAGCACAGATACGCAGTATTTT
NA TRBJ2-7 NA TRBV6-5 CASRSRVLLYEQYF TGTGCCAGCAGAAGCAGGGTCCTGCTCTACGAGCAGTACTTC
TRBD2 TRBJ2-3 once TRBV6-6 CASSYGGGRRLDTQYF TGTGCCAGCAGTTACGGTGGCGGGAGGAGGTTAGATACGCAGTATTTT
TRBD1 TRBJ1-1 NA TRBV5-5 CASSLRMDRVRMNTEAFF TGTGCCAGCAGCTTGCGAATGGACAGGGTAAGGATGAACACTGAAGCTTTCTTT
NA TRBJ1-1 few TRBV7-9 CASSLVLGVGAFF TGTGCCAGCAGCTTAGTTTTGGGAGTGGGAGCTTTCTTT
NA TRBJ1-1 NA TRBV29-1 CSGTGHVNTEAFF TGCAGCGGAACAGGACACGTGAACACTGAAGCTTTCTTT
NA TRBJ2-3 NA TRBV9 CASSVGGALSTDTQYF TGTGCCAGCAGCGTAGGAGGGGCCCTTAGCACAGATACGCAGTATTTT
NA TRBJ1-5 NA TRBV19 CASIDRSQSAQHF TGTGCCAGTATTGACAGATCCCAATCAGCCCAGCATTTT
NA TRBJ1-1 NA TRBV6-2/TRBV6-3 CASSYGGYTEAFF TGTGCCAGCAGTTACGGGGGGTACACTGAAGCTTTCTTT
NA TRBJ1-2 NA TRBV27 CASSGGALGYTF TGTGCCAGCAGTGGAGGCGCGTTAGGCTACACCTTC
TRBD2 TRBJ2-5 NA TRBV3-1/TRBV3-2 CASSHTGLGGGETQYF TGTGCCAGCAGCCATACGGGACTAGGGGGAGGAGAGACCCAGTACTTC
NA TRBJ2-7 NA TRBV5-1 CASSLVAGSSSYEQYF TGCGCCAGCAGCTTGGTCGCCGGGAGTAGTTCCTACGAGCAGTACTTC
TRBD1 TRBJ1-1 NA TRBV29-1 CSVVNRGTNTEAFF TGCAGCGTCGTTAACAGGGGCACGAACACTGAAGCTTTCTTT
TRBD1 TRBJ1-5 NA TRBV10-3 CAIGGQGNQPQHF TGTGCCATCGGGGGACAGGGCAATCAGCCCCAGCATTTT
NA TRBJ1-2 NA TRBV5-1 CASSLAQGNNYGYTF TGCGCCAGCAGCTTGGCACAGGGAAATAACTATGGCTACACCTTC
NA TRBJ2-6 NA TRBV12-3/TRBV12-4 CASSSRGANVLTF TGTGCCAGCAGTAGTCGCGGGGCCAACGTCCTGACTTTC